These 29 T cell receptor beta chains were all obtained from the same sample, sequenced in a study of T-cell memory formation after mild COVID-19. Using its own MiXCR run on the 5' RACE reads, TCRdb lists one record per CDR3 protein. Among 450,000 to 650,000 distinct CDR3 sequences listed, roughly 20% were seen once. The sequenced sample consisted of PBMCs or a T cell subset sorted from them (not recorded which). These receptor sequences come from an adult woman who had mild COVID-19 (a few samples of this study predate the infection). Cell type and time point are not known.

The rearrangement uses TRBV12-3 or TRBV12-4 and TRBJ1-2; perhaps TRBD1 as D (6 bases). The CDR3 contains 14 residues. Trimming stripped 1 base from V and 4 bases from J, with 10 bases between. The CDR3 DNA reads as TGTGCCAGCAGTTTAGAGGCAGGGGCCTATGGCTACACCTTC. Protein product: CASSLEAGAYGYTF.

This clonotype was seen only a few times. J is TRBJ2-1 and V is TRBV27, with TRBD2 matching 9 bases. With 0 bases clipped from V and 8 bases from J, the junction kept 11 bases outside the gene matches. Germline V gene sequence: CDR1 MNHEY, CDR2 SMNVEV (reference sequence). The CDR3 is 17 amino acids. CDR3 nucleotide sequence: TGTGCCAGCAGTTTATCGGTGATGGCTAGCGGGACGTATGAGCAGTTCTTC. Its protein is CASSLSVMASGTYEQFF.

The V call is TRBV10-3, the J call TRBJ2-7; D not certain. The V gene's germline CDR1 is ENHRY and CDR2 SYGVKD. Between the trimmed V and J ends, which lost 0 bases and 3 bases, there was a span of 15 bases. The CDR3 consists of 16 residues. CDR3 in DNA: TGTGCCATCAGTGAGTCCCCCCTCGGATCGGGCTACGAGCAGTACTTC. Protein product: CAISESPLGSGYEQYF.

This chain links TRBV27 with TRBJ2-3, with 9 bases identical to TRBD2. V trimming: 1 base; J trimming: 5 bases; junction bases outside the gene matches: 7. Germline values: CDR1 MNHEY, CDR2 SMNVEV (reference sequence). The CDR3 extends over 16 amino acids. The CDR3 sequence is CASSLLGTSRVDTQYF. The CDR3 coding sequence is TGTGCCAGCAGTTTATTGGGGACTAGCCGGGTAGATACGCAGTATTTT.

In this sample, this clonotype turned up a few times. This chain uses TRBV12-3 or TRBV12-4 with TRBJ1-1, with D hard to call. V was cut by 7 bases and J by 2 bases, with 14 bases left in between. This CDR3 is built from 14 residues. This CDR3 is CASTRGSRNTEAFF. CDR3 coding DNA: TGTGCCAGCACCCGCGGGAGCCGAAACACTGAAGCTTTCTTT.

This chain uses TRBV7-2 with TRBJ2-5, with 12 bases matching TRBD2. The CDR3 contains 17 residues. Per germline, CDR1 SGHTA and CDR2 FQGNSA. With 4 bases clipped from V and 4 bases from J, the junction kept 10 bases outside the gene matches. DNA for the CDR3: TGTGCCAGCAGCTCTAGACTAGCGGGGGCATTTTTAGAGACCCAGTACTTC. Translation: CASSSRLAGAFLETQYF.

The chain has TRBV27 and TRBJ1-1; D not resolved. Trimming shortened V by 0 bases and J by 3 bases, and 11 bases separated the two germline ends. Germline CDR1 reads MNHEY; CDR2 reads SMNVEV (reference sequence). CDR3 size: 15 residues. CDR3 amino acids: CASSLSIRLHTEAFF. Here the CDR3 DNA reads TGTGCCAGCAGTTTATCTATCCGGTTACACACTGAAGCTTTCTTT.

This clonotype was detected a few times. The chain joins TRBV12-3 or TRBV12-4 to TRBJ1-2; D remains unclear. V shed 5 bases and J shed 2 bases, with 12 bases lying between them. The CDR3 has 14 residues. The CDR3: CASSPWTVNYGYTF. The CDR3 DNA reads TGTGCCAGCAGTCCTTGGACGGTAAACTATGGCTACACCTTC.

J is TRBJ2-3 and V is TRBV9; 9 nucleotides agree with TRBD2. The CDR3 is made up of 14 amino acids. From germline, CDR1 is SGDLS and CDR2 YYNGEE. Trimming cost V 6 bases and J 5 bases; bases outside gene matches: 7. The CDR3 region has the DNA TGTGCCAGCACCCCAGGACTAGCGTTAGATACGCAGTATTTT. Translating gives CASTPGLALDTQYF.

This chain connects TRBV11-2 to TRBJ1-2, with 7 bases lining up with TRBD1. CDR1 and CDR2 from the germline V gene are SGHAT and FQNNGV. This CDR3 is 13 amino acids long. V lost 1 base to trimming and J lost 8 bases; unmatched junction nucleotides: 4. In DNA, the CDR3 is TGTGCCAGCAGCTTAGTAGTAGGGGGCGGCTACACCTTC. It specifies CASSLVVGGGYTF. Based on the CDR3 plus reference TRBV11-2 and TRBJ1-2, the full variable domain is EAGVAQSPRYKIIEKRQSVAFWCNPISGHATLYWYQQILGQGPKLLIQFQNNGVVDDSQLPKDRFSAERLKGVDSTLKIQPAKLEDSAVYLCASSLVVGGGYTFGSGTRLTVV.

The genes are TRBV5-1 and TRBJ2-1; 14 bases are shared with TRBD2. Germline CDR1 SGHRS, CDR2 YFSETQ. With V trimmed by 4 bases and J by 7 bases, 1 base remained unmatched. CDR3 length equals 14 residues. As DNA, the CDR3 is TGCGCCAGCAGCAGGACTAGCGGGAGGAATGAGCAGTTCTTC. Protein product: CASSRTSGRNEQFF.

This clonotype was observed a few times. This chain joins TRBV2 and TRBJ2-7; weak D call: TRBD1 (5 bases). V was cut by 5 bases and J by 3 bases, with 11 bases left in between. Germline V gene sequence: CDR1 SNHLY, CDR2 FYNNEI. This CDR3 spans 13 amino acids. The CDR3 loop reads CASSPRQYYEQYF. In nucleotides, the CDR3 is TGTGCCAGCAGTCCAAGACAGTACTACGAGCAGTACTTC. The whole variable domain, filled in from reference TRBV2 and TRBJ2-7, reads EPEVTQTPSHQVTQMGQEVILRCVPISNHLYFYWYRQILGQKVEFLVSFYNNEISEKSEIFDDQFSVERPDGSNFTLKIRSTKLEDSAMYFCASSPRQYYEQYFGPGTRLTVT.

This clonotype was counted a few times. CDR3 in DNA: TGCAGTGCTAGACCATATCTGGGGGGCCCTTTCACAGATACGCAGTATTTT. It codes for CSARPYLGGPFTDTQYF. This chain uses TRBV20-1 with TRBJ2-3, with D perhaps given as TRBD1 or TRBD2 (6 bases each). The CDR3 runs 17 residues. V lost 2 bases and J lost 2, with 20 bases in between. Per the germline V gene, CDR1 is DFQATT and CDR2 is SNEGSKA (reference sequence).

The chain carries TRBV6-2 or TRBV6-3 and TRBJ2-2; 9 nucleotides match TRBD2. J lost 6 bases, V lost 5 bases, and 10 bases had no gene match. The CDR3 runs to 16 residues. The germline CDR1 and CDR2 sequences are MNHEY and SVGEGT. CDR3 DNA: TGTGCCAGCAGTGCGTGGGGACTAGCTTCCGCCGGGGAGCTGTTTTTT. This translates into CASSAWGLASAGELFF.

The rearrangement joins TRBV5-1 to TRBJ1-4; 9 bases line up with TRBD1. The germline V gene has CDR1 SGHRS and CDR2 YFSETQ. The CDR3 runs to 14 residues. J was trimmed by 5 bases and V by 4 bases; bases with no gene match: 3. The CDR3 loop reads CASSAGQGNEKLFF. In DNA form, the CDR3 reads TGCGCCAGCAGCGCGGGACAGGGAAATGAAAAACTGTTTTTT.

This clonotype was found a few times. The rearrangement links TRBV9 to TRBJ1-2; maybe TRBD1 (6 bases). This CDR3 has 16 amino acids. V was pared by 0 bases and J by 3 bases, with 15 bases between. Germline CDR1 and CDR2: SGDLS and YYNGEE. The CDR3 DNA reads TGTGCCAGCAGCGTAGATCAGGGGACTAACTACTATGGCTACACCTTC. Translated, it gives CASSVDQGTNYYGYTF.

This clonotype was picked up a small number of times. The rearrangement joins TRBV18 to TRBJ2-7; D is possibly TRBD2 (5 bases). This CDR3 region has 13 residues. Trimming left V 5 bases short and J 2 bases short, with 10 bases between. Germline V gene sequence: CDR1 KGHSH, CDR2 LQKENI. For the CDR3, the DNA is TGTGCCAGCTCAAAACGGGAACCCTACGAGCAGTACTTC. Protein product: CASSKREPYEQYF.

Many counts were recorded for this clonotype. The V gene is TRBV25-1, the J gene TRBJ2-1, with D possibly being TRBD2 (6 bases). CDR3 size: 15 residues. Trimming cost V 1 base and J 1 base, with 8 bases left between them. Germline-derived CDR1 and CDR2 are MGHDK and SYGVNS. CDR3 amino acids: CASSESGGSYNEQFF. DNA for the CDR3: TGTGCCAGCAGTGAATCCGGGGGTTCCTACAATGAGCAGTTCTTC. The full variable domain, with the rest looked up from reference TRBV25-1 and TRBJ2-1, is EADIYQTPRYLVIGTGKKITLECSQTMGHDKMYWYQQDPGMELHLIHYSYGVNSTEKGDLSSESTVSRIRTEHFPLTLESARPSHTSQYLCASSESGGSYNEQFFGPGTRLTVL.

Only a few counts were recorded for this clonotype. J is TRBJ2-5 and V is TRBV25-1; TRBD2 might be the D (7 bases). This CDR3 is 13 amino acids long. CDR1 MGHDK and CDR2 SYGVNS come from the germline V gene. V was trimmed by 7 bases and J by 5 bases, leaving 14 bases between them. The DNA for the CDR3 is TGTGCCAGCACCAGGGGAGGGCGGGAGACCCAGTACTTC. Its protein product is CASTRGGRETQYF.

This rearrangement joins TRBV5-5 to TRBJ2-3; 8 positions match TRBD2. Germline V gives CDR1 SGHKS, CDR2 YYEKEE (reference sequence). The CDR3 is 15 residues long. Unmatched junction bases numbered 6, after V lost 4 bases and J lost 2 bases. CDR3 loop: CASSEQTSATDTQYF. Written as DNA, the CDR3 is TGTGCCAGCAGCGAACAGACTAGCGCCACAGATACGCAGTATTTT.

The chain recombines TRBV6-5 with TRBJ2-7; 16 nucleotides match TRBD2. V shed 1 base and J 2 bases; nucleotides not matched to a gene: 5. This CDR3 region has 18 residues. In germline, CDR1 is MNHEY, CDR2 SVGAGI. The CDR3 DNA reads TGTGCCAGCAGTTACTTGGGACTAGCGGGAGGGCCCGCCTACGAGCAGTACTTC. Translated: CASSYLGLAGGPAYEQYF.

In its sample, this clonotype was seen a few times. This chain joins TRBV20-1 and TRBJ2-7; D might be TRBD2 (6 bases). From germline, CDR1 is DFQATT and CDR2 SNEGSKA (reference sequence). Trimming stripped 3 bases from V and 4 bases from J, with 13 bases between. This CDR3 has 13 residues. The CDR3 sequence is CSAREGAGYEQYF. In DNA form, the CDR3 reads TGCAGTGCTAGGGAGGGTGCGGGGTACGAGCAGTACTTC.

The table lists this clonotype with a few counts. The chain couples TRBV30 to TRBJ1-4; D is possibly TRBD1 (5 bases). V gave up 3 bases and J gave up 8 bases, with 13 bases separating them. The germline V gene encodes CDR1 GTSNPN and CDR2 SVGIG (reference sequence). The CDR3 runs 13 residues. The DNA for the CDR3 is TGTGCCTGGAGACTTACAGGTTACGAAAAACTGTTTTTT. Translating gives CAWRLTGYEKLFF.

Concerning this clonotype: The missing conserved phenylalanine or tryptophan at the end of this CDR3 makes a read error likely. The limits of the CDR3 on the DNA are not certain, so only TCRdb's listed CDR3 is given. The chain recombines TRBV20-1 with TRBJ2-3; the D segment call TRBD2 is taken from the table without a DNA check. The CDR3 is 11 amino acids long, termini counted. Germline V gives CDR1 DFQATT, CDR2 SNEGSKA (reference sequence). The chain's CDR3 is CSAEGTSGLLE.

This clonotype was seen a few times. The J gene is TRBJ1-3, the V gene TRBV7-2, with TRBD1 as a possible D gene (5 bases). This CDR3 contains 13 residues. Germline V gives CDR1 SGHTA, CDR2 FQGNSA. The V end was cut by 4 bases, the J end by 8 bases, with 12 bases between. In nucleotides, the CDR3 is TGTGCCAGCAGCTCGGGGAGGGGTTACACCATATATTTT. Translated, it gives CASSSGRGYTIYF.

The gene calls are TRBV9 and TRBJ2-3; 7 nucleotides line up with TRBD2. Trimming removed 2 bases from V and 0 bases from J; junction bases left unmatched: 3. Germline V gene data show CDR1 as SGDLS and CDR2 as YYNGEE. The CDR3 has 15 amino acids. This CDR3 reads CASSVYSGSTDTQYF. The DNA of the CDR3 is TGTGCCAGCAGCGTTTATAGCGGGAGCACAGATACGCAGTATTTT.

J is TRBJ2-7 and V is TRBV11-2, with D possibly being TRBD1 (5 bases). Judging by the DNA end, TRBJ2-1 fits better; the J call may be wrong. Germline values: CDR1 SGHAT, CDR2 FQNNGV. CDR3 length equals 17 residues. Here the CDR3 reads CASSLDHWKAGYNEQFF. The CDR3, as DNA: TGTGCCAGCAGCTTAGATCATTGGAAAGCAGGGTACAATGAGCAGTTCTTC.

The rearrangement uses TRBV5-1 and TRBJ1-3; D gene unclear. Germline CDR1 reads SGHRS; CDR2 reads YFSETQ. Trimming shortened V by 0 bases and J by 2 bases, and 9 bases separated the two germline ends. The CDR3 is 15 amino acids. DNA for the CDR3: TGCGCCAGCAGCTTGGGGGAAATGGCTGGAAACACCATATATTTT. This translates into CASSLGEMAGNTIYF.

The rearrangement joins TRBV5-1 to TRBJ2-2; possibly TRBD2 for D (5 bases). The CDR3 loop spans 15 amino acids. The V and J ends lost 7 bases and 6 bases respectively, with 19 bases between them. The germline CDR1 and CDR2 sequences are SGHRS and YFSETQ. CDR3 sequence reads: CASHSSGGFPGELFF. DNA of the CDR3: TGCGCCAGCCACAGCTCAGGAGGATTTCCCGGGGAGCTGTTTTTT. Full variable domain (missing parts from reference TRBV5-1 and TRBJ2-2): KAGVTQTPRYLIKTRGQQVTLSCSPISGHRSVSWYQQTPGQGLQFLFEYFSETQRNKGNFPGRFSGRQFSNSRSEMNVSTLELGDSALYLCASHSSGGFPGELFFGEGSRLTVL.